The sequence of this T cell receptor (beta chain) was determined in a study of T cell repertoires in cytomegalovirus infection. As for the study in general: Public TCR beta signatures indicated both CMV infection and matching HLA type.

This clonotype has ten or more counts. Its target is unknown. V shed 1 base and J 4 bases; nucleotides not matched to a gene: 6. This CDR3 contains 17 residues. Germline CDR1 is SGHNT and CDR2 is YENEEA. In TCRdb, the reads were re-called with MiXCR into one record per CDR3 protein. The repertoire holds more than 200,000 distinct CDR3 sequences, with approximately 8.3% as singletons. The study, taken as a whole, reports: There were HLA-C-restricted CMV-specific TCR beta clonotypes dominating the ex vivo response. Individuals carrying CMV plus the relevant HLA were identified by cumulative frequency of public TCR beta families.

The chain joins TRBV11-3 to TRBJ2-2, with 10 nucleotides matching TRBD2. This clonotype was sampled from a human donor in good health (CMV status not recorded). Some clones in this sample may be carry-over from other donors' samples. Sequencing was performed on PBMCs. CDR3 sequence reads: CASSLGPSGSRTGELFF. CDR3 in DNA: TGTGCCAGCAGCTTAGGTCCTAGCGGGAGTCGCACCGGGGAGCTGTTTTTT.